The 19 T cell receptor beta chains below come from one sample, sequenced in a study of T cells in Graves' hyperthyroidism and ophthalmopathy (dated by TCRdb to the late 2010s). Libraries were built with multiplex PCR. Sequencing was performed on an Illumina HiSeq 2000. The TCR beta CDR3 regions were amplified from the RNA transcripts. The TCR CDR3 was subjected to a first round of RT-PCR using the HTBI primer set and the Qiagen OneStep RT-PCR kit. In-frame beta chains were kept once TCRdb had trimmed the public reads at Q25 with fastp and called clones with MiXCR. Rows with a matching CDR3 protein are joined into one entry that keeps the most common DNA and genes. This sample gives about 600,000 distinct CDR3 sequences in total; approximately 15% of them show up just once. The top ten constitute roughly 3.4% of the sample. Sequenced material: blood. Receptors were obtained from a woman between 40 and 55 years old with Graves' ophthalmopathy.

This clonotype was recorded a few times. The CDR3 spells CASSLALRDREHQPQHF. The CDR3, as DNA: TGTGCCAGCAGTTTAGCGCTCCGGGACAGGGAGCATCAGCCCCAGCATTTT. V and J are TRBV12-3 or TRBV12-4 and TRBJ1-5; 9 bases fit TRBD1. This CDR3 is built from 17 residues. After removal of 0 bases from V and 5 bases from J, the junction contained 8 bases not matched to a gene.

This clonotype was counted only a few times. The chain joins TRBV9 to TRBJ1-1; no clear D. Trimming stripped 0 bases from V and 3 bases from J, with 9 bases between. CDR1 SGDLS and CDR2 YYNGEE come from the germline V gene. The CDR3 runs 14 residues. This CDR3 is CASSVGGSDTEAFF. In nucleotides, the CDR3 is TGTGCCAGCAGCGTAGGTGGGAGTGACACTGAAGCTTTCTTT.

The chain employs TRBV18 and TRBJ1-1; 10 bases map to TRBD1. The germline gives CDR1 KGHSH, CDR2 LQKENI. V was pared by 3 bases and J by 5 bases, with 15 bases of the junction left unmatched. The CDR3 has 18 amino acids. The CDR3 coding sequence is TGTGCCAGCTCACCCACCGTCCCGGGACAGGGGCAAGGGACTGAAGCTTTCTTT. Amino acid sequence: CASSPTVPGQGQGTEAFF. The full variable domain, completed using reference TRBV18 and TRBJ1-1, is NAGVMQNPRHLVRRRGQEARLRCSPMKGHSHVYWYRQLPEEGLKFMVYLQKENIIDESGMPKERFSAEFPKEGPSILRIQQVVRGDSAAYFCASSPTVPGQGQGTEAFFGQGTRLTVV.

The chain carries TRBV6-1 and TRBJ1-2; D may be TRBD1 (5 bases). Per germline, CDR1 MNHNS and CDR2 SASEGT. This CDR3 has 11 amino acids. V was shortened by 8 bases and J by 10 bases, with 14 bases between the two germline ends. CDR3 in amino acids: CASRGVIAYTF. The CDR3 region has the DNA TGTGCCAGCCGGGGCGTTATTGCCTACACCTTC.

This clonotype has more than one count but fewer than ten. This chain connects TRBV14 to TRBJ2-3, with 7 bases fitting TRBD2. Trimming cost V 3 bases and J 0 bases; bases outside gene matches: 9. In germline, CDR1 is SGHDN, CDR2 FVKESK. CDR3 length: 17 residues. This CDR3 is CASSHEIAGYSTDTQYF. CDR3 DNA: TGTGCCAGCAGCCATGAAATAGCGGGCTATAGCACAGATACGCAGTATTTT.

This clonotype was seen many times. The rearrangement uses TRBV27 and TRBJ1-1; D may be TRBD1 (5 bases). With 1 base removed from V and 3 bases from J, the gap between germline ends came to 12 bases. Germline CDR1 and CDR2: MNHEY and SMNVEV (reference sequence). The CDR3 covers 15 residues. The CDR3 loop reads CASSLLPGRDTEAFF. The CDR3 DNA follows: TGTGCCAGCAGTTTATTGCCAGGGAGGGACACTGAAGCTTTCTTT.

This rearrangement joins TRBV7-3 to TRBJ2-1; TRBD1 aligns across 8 bases. The V gene end was trimmed by 2 bases and the J gene end by 11 bases; junction bases not matched to a gene: 2. This CDR3 has 12 amino acids. Germline assignment: CDR1 SGHTA and CDR2 FQGTGA. The CDR3 protein is CASSLAGGKQFF. The CDR3, as DNA: TGTGCCAGCAGCTTAGCAGGGGGCAAGCAGTTCTTC.

This clonotype has at least ten counts. The V and J genes are TRBV3-1 and TRBJ2-1, with a possible D match to TRBD2 (6 bases). The CDR3 has 17 amino acids. Germline CDR1 and CDR2: LGHDT and YNNKEL (reference sequence). Deletions cut 0 bases from V and 3 bases from J, with 15 bases between. CDR3 DNA sequence: TGTGCCAGCAGCCAAGATCCGCGACGGGGGAGCTACAATGAGCAGTTCTTC. As protein: CASSQDPRRGSYNEQFF.

This clonotype was observed many times. This rearrangement joins TRBV28 to TRBJ1-1; the D gene is possibly TRBD1 (5 bases). V was clipped by 6 bases and J by 0 bases, with 8 bases between them. The CDR3 runs to 13 residues. From germline, CDR1 is MDHEN and CDR2 SYDVKM. In nucleotides, the CDR3 is TGTGCCAGCAGCGAGACAGTGAACACTGAAGCTTTCTTT. Translating it yields CASSETVNTEAFF. The variable domain in full, with the rest retrieved from reference TRBV28 and TRBJ1-1, is DVKVTQSSRYLVKRTGEKVFLECVQDMDHENMFWYRQDPGLGLRLIYFSYDVKMKEKGDIPEGYSVSREKKERFSLILESASTNQTSMYLCASSETVNTEAFFGQGTRLTVV.

The sample holds many counts of this clonotype. CDR3 coding DNA: TGTGCCAGCAGCTTAAGGCCCACAGGGTACGACGAGCAGTACTTC. It translates to CASSLRPTGYDEQYF. This rearrangement joins TRBV7-9 to TRBJ2-7; D is possibly TRBD1 (6 bases). Trimming took 2 bases from V and 5 from J, leaving 16 bases between them. The CDR3 totals 15 residues. Germline values: CDR1 SEHNR, CDR2 FQNEAQ (reference sequence).

This clonotype came up many times. This chain uses TRBV2 with TRBJ1-1; D call uncertain. V lost 7 bases and J lost 4, with 16 bases in between. The CDR3 spans 14 residues. CDR1 and CDR2 (germline): SNHLY, FYNNEI. The CDR3 protein is CASNRAYLFTEAFF. CDR3 DNA: TGTGCCAGCAACCGGGCCTACCTGTTCACTGAAGCTTTCTTT.

The V gene is TRBV20-1, the J gene TRBJ2-7; tentatively, D is TRBD2 (5 bases). The CDR3 sequence is 13 residues long. Germline V gene sequence: CDR1 DFQATT, CDR2 SNEGSKA (reference sequence). The V end was cut by 3 bases, the J end by 2 bases, with 11 bases between. This CDR3 reads CSARDSKAYEQYF. In nucleotides, the CDR3 is TGCAGTGCTAGGGACTCAAAAGCCTACGAGCAGTACTTC.

This clonotype was seen many times. The chain is built from TRBV11-1 and TRBJ2-2, with 7 bases that match TRBD1. The germline gives CDR1 SGHAT, CDR2 FQDESV (reference sequence). V dropped 3 bases and J dropped 1; count of bases not matched to a gene: 5. This CDR3 has 16 amino acids. CDR3 sequence: CASSFTGTENTGELFF. DNA for the CDR3: TGTGCCAGCAGCTTCACCGGGACAGAGAACACCGGGGAGCTGTTTTTT. Together with reference TRBV11-1 and TRBJ2-2, the CDR3 gives the full variable domain: EAEVAQSPRYKITEKSQAVAFWCDPISGHATLYWYRQILGQGPELLVQFQDESVVDDSQLPKDRFSAERLKGVDSTLKIQPAELGDSAMYLCASSFTGTENTGELFFGEGSRLTVL.

This chain joins TRBV12-3 or TRBV12-4 and TRBJ1-4; D uncertain. V was clipped by 6 bases and J by 7 bases, with 15 bases between them. The CDR3 loop spans 14 amino acids. The CDR3 sequence is CASRPTSPSEKLFF. The CDR3 region has the DNA TGTGCCAGCAGACCGACATCCCCAAGTGAAAAACTGTTTTTT.

The chain uses TRBV9 and TRBJ2-3; D remains ambiguous. CDR1 is SGDLS, CDR2 YYNGEE, per germline. This CDR3 comprises 13 residues. Trimming cost V 0 bases and J 6 bases, with 8 bases left between them. In nucleotides, the CDR3 is TGTGCCAGCAGCGTAGGGCCGGCTGATACGCAGTATTTT. Translating gives CASSVGPADTQYF.

CDR3 in amino acids: CASSGLSRPDTQYF. The DNA for the CDR3 is TGTGCCAGCAGTGGCCTGAGCCGGCCAGATACGCAGTATTTT. The rearrangement joins TRBV2 to TRBJ2-3, with D unresolved. V gave up 4 bases and J gave up 4 bases, with 12 bases separating them. The CDR3 is 14 residues long. Germline lookup yields CDR1 SNHLY and CDR2 FYNNEI.

V gene TRBV6-1 combines with J gene TRBJ2-7; 10 nucleotides line up with TRBD1. Germline V gives CDR1 MNHNS, CDR2 SASEGT. The J segment lost 0 bases and the V segment lost 6 bases, leaving 8 bases of the junction unmatched. This CDR3 is 16 amino acids long. The CDR3 protein is CASSAGTGDSSYEQYF. The DNA for the CDR3 is TGTGCCAGCAGCGCCGGGACAGGGGATAGCTCCTACGAGCAGTACTTC.

This clonotype was detected a few times. The rearrangement uses TRBV28 and TRBJ2-5, with D possibly matching TRBD1 (7 bases). V gave up 4 bases and J gave up 5 bases, with 17 bases separating them. The CDR3 has 15 residues. Germline CDR1 and CDR2: MDHEN and SYDVKM. The DNA of the CDR3 is TGTGCCAGCAGTTCCCCCGGCAGGGGGGTTGAGACCCAGTACTTC. This translates into CASSSPGRGVETQYF. The full variable domain, completed using reference TRBV28 and TRBJ2-5, is DVKVTQSSRYLVKRTGEKVFLECVQDMDHENMFWYRQDPGLGLRLIYFSYDVKMKEKGDIPEGYSVSREKKERFSLILESASTNQTSMYLCASSSPGRGVETQYFGPGTRLLVL.

At least ten counts were recorded for this clonotype. J is TRBJ1-1 and V is TRBV12-3 or TRBV12-4; D is uncertain. V was cut by 2 bases and J by 9 bases, with 7 bases left in between. The CDR3 extends over 11 amino acids. CDR3: CASSLTGKAFF. CDR3 nucleotide sequence: TGTGCCAGCAGTTTAACGGGGAAAGCTTTCTTT.